The clone carrying this T cell receptor beta chain was seen more than once but under ten times. What it binds is not known. MiXCR, applied by TCRdb to the 5' RACE reads, yields one record per CDR3 protein. The data contain 200,000 to 250,000 distinct CDR3 sequences, about 17% of them singletons. The source of the sample is a study of CD8 T cells in ankylosing spondylitis. General observations from the study: For ankylosing spondylitis blood, a TCR beta motif of under 10 highly homologous variants appeared characteristic. The authors reported significant enrichment of disease-linked clones in matched ankylosing spondylitis synovial fluid. A subset of motif variants has previously been described in the synovial fluid and blood of reactive arthritis.

Unmatched junction bases numbered 12, after V lost 5 bases and J lost 5 bases. CDR1 and CDR2 (germline): SGHTA, FQGTGA. The CDR3 contains 17 residues. The sequence was collected from a male donor with ankylosing spondylitis. The sample taken for sequencing was blood, either unsorted or a sorted T cell fraction (not recorded which). V and J are TRBV7-3 and TRBJ2-2, with 9 bases identical to TRBD1. This CDR3 is CASSKTTGTGMTGELFF. In nucleotides, the CDR3 is TGTGCCAGCAGCAAAACCACCGGGACAGGGATGACCGGGGAGCTGTTTTTT. Filled out from reference TRBV7-3 and TRBJ2-2, the complete variable domain reads GAGVSQTPSNKVTEKGKYVELRCDPISGHTALYWYRQSLGQGPEFLIYFQGTGAADDSGLPNDRFFAVRPEGSVSTLKIQRTERGDSAVYLCASSKTTGTGMTGELFFGEGSRLTVL.